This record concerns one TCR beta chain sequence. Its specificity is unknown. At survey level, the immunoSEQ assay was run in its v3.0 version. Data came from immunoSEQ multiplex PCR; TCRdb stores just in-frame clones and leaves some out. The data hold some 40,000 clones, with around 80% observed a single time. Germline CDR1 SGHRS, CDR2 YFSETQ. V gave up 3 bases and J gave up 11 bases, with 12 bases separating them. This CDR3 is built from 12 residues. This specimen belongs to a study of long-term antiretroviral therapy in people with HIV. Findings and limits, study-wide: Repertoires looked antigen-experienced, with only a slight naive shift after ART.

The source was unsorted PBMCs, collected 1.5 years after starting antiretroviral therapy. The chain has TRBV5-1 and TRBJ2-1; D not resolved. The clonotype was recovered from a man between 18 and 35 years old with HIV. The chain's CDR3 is CASSSTEIKQFF. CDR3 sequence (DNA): TGCGCCAGCAGCTCTACAGAAATTAAGCAGTTCTTC.